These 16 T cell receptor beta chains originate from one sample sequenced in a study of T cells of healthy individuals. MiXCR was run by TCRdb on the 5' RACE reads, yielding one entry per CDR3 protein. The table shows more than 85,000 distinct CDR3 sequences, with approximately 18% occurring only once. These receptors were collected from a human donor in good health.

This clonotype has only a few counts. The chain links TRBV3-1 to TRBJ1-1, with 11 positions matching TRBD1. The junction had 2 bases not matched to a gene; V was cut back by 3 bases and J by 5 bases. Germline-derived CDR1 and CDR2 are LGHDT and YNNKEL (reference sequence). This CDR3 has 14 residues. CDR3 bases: TGTGCCAGCAGCCACGGACAGGGGGCTACTGAAGCTTTCTTT. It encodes CASSHGQGATEAFF.

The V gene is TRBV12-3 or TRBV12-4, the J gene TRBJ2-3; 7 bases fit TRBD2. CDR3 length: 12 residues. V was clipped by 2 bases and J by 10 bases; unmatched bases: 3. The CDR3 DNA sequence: TGTGCCAGCAGTTTAAGGGGACTACCGCAGTATTTT. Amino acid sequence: CASSLRGLPQYF.

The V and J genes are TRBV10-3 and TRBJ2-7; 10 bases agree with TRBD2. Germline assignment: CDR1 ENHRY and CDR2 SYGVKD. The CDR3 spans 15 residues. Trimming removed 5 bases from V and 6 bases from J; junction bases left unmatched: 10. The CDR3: CAISSEAGGYSEQYF. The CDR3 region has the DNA TGTGCCATCAGTTCCGAAGCGGGAGGGTATTCCGAGCAGTACTTC.

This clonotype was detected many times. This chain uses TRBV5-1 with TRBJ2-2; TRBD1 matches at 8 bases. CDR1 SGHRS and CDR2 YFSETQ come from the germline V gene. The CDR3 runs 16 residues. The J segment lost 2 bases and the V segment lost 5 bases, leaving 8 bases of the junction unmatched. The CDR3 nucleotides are TGCGCCAGCAGTTCCGGGACAGGACCCAACACCGGGGAGCTGTTTTTT. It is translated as CASSSGTGPNTGELFF. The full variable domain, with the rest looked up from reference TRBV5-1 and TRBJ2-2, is KAGVTQTPRYLIKTRGQQVTLSCSPISGHRSVSWYQQTPGQGLQFLFEYFSETQRNKGNFPGRFSGRQFSNSRSEMNVSTLELGDSALYLCASSSGTGPNTGELFFGEGSRLTVL.

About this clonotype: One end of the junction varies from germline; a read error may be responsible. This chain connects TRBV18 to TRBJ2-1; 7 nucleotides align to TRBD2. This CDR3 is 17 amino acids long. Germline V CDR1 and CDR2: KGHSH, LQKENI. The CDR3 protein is CANSPPPPSGTGNEQFF. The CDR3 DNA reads TGTGCCAACTCACCACCCCCCCCCAGCGGGACGGGAAATGAGCAGTTCTTC.

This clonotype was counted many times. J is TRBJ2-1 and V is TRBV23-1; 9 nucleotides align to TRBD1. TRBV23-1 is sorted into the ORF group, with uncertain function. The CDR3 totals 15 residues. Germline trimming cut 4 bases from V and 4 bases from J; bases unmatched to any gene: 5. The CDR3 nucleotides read TGCGCCAGCAGTCTCCGGGACAGGGTTTACAATGAGCAGTTCTTC. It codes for CASSLRDRVYNEQFF.

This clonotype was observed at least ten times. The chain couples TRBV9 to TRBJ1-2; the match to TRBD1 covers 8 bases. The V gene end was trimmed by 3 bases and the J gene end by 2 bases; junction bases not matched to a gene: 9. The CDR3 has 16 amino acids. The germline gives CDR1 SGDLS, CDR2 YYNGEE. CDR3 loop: CASSGRGQGENYGYTF. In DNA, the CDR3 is TGTGCCAGCAGCGGACGTGGACAGGGAGAGAACTATGGCTACACCTTC.

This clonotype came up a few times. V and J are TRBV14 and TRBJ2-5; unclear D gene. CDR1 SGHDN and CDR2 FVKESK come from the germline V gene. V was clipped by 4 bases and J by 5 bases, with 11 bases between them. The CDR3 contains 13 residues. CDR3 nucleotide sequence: TGTGCCAGCAGCCGCAACCTACGGGAGACCCAGTACTTC. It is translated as CASSRNLRETQYF.

In nucleotides, the CDR3 is TGTGCCAGCACCAGAGACGGAGCGAACACTGAAGCTTTCTTT. Protein sequence: CASTRDGANTEAFF. The rearrangement links TRBV6-2 or TRBV6-3 to TRBJ1-1; D is unclear. Trimming removed 7 bases at V and 1 base at J, with 13 bases between. CDR3 length: 14 residues. The germline V gene has CDR1 MNHEY and CDR2 SVGEGT.

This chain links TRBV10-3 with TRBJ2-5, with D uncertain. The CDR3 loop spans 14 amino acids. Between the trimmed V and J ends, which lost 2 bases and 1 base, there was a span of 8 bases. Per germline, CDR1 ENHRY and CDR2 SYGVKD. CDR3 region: CAISEVWGQETQYF. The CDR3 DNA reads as TGTGCCATCAGTGAGGTCTGGGGCCAAGAGACCCAGTACTTC.

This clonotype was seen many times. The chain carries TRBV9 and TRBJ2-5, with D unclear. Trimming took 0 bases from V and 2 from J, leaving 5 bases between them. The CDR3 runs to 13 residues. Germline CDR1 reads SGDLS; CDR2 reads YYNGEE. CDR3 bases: TGTGCCAGCAGCGTAGAAAGTCAAGAGACCCAGTACTTC. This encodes CASSVESQETQYF.

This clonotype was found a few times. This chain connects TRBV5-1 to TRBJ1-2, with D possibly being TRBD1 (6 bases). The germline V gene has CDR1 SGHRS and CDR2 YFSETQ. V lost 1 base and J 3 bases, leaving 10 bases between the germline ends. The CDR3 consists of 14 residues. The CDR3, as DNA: TGCGCCAGCAGCTTGCGGGCAGGGGACTATGGCTACACCTTC. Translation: CASSLRAGDYGYTF.

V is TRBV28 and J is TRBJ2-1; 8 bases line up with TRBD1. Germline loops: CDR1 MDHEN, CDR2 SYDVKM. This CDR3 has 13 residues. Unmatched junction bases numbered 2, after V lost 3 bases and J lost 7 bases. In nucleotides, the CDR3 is TGTGCCAGCAGTTTGACAGGGGTTAATGAGCAGTTCTTC. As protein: CASSLTGVNEQFF.

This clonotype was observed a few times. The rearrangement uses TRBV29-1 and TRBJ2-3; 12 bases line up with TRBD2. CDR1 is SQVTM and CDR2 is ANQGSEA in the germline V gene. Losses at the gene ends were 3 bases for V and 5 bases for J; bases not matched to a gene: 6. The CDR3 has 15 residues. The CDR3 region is CSVDLAGGSGDTQYF. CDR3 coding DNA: TGCAGCGTTGACCTAGCGGGAGGGTCCGGAGATACGCAGTATTTT.

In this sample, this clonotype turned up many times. CDR3 DNA: TGTGCCAGCAGCTCCGGGGGTAGCAATCAGCCCCAGCATTTT. Protein: CASSSGGSNQPQHF. The chain links TRBV7-9 to TRBJ1-5; TRBD1 might be the D (5 bases). Germline CDR1 SEHNR, CDR2 FQNEAQ (reference sequence). The CDR3 covers 14 residues. Trimming removed 4 bases from V and 0 bases from J, with 7 bases in between.

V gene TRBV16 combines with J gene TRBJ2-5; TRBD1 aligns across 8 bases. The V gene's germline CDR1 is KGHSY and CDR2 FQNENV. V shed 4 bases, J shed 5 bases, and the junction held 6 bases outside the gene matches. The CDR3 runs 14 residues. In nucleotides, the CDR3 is TGTGCCAGCAGCCCTGACAGGGGACGTGAGACCCAGTACTTC. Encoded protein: CASSPDRGRETQYF.